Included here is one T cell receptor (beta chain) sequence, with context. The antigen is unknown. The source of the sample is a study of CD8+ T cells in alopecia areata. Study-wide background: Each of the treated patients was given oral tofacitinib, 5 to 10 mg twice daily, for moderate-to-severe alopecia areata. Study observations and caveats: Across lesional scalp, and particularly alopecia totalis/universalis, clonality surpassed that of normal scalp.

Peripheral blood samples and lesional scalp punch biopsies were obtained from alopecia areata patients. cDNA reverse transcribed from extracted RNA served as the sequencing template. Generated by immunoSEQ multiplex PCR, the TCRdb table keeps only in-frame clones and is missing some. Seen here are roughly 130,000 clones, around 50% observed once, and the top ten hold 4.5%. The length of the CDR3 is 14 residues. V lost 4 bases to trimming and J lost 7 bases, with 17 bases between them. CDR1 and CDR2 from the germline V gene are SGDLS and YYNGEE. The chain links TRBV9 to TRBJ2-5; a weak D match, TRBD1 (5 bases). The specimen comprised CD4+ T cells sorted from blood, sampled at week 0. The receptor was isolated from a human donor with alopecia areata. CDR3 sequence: CASSPQTFTGTQYF. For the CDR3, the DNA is TGTGCCAGCAGCCCTCAGACTTTTACAGGGACCCAGTACTTC.